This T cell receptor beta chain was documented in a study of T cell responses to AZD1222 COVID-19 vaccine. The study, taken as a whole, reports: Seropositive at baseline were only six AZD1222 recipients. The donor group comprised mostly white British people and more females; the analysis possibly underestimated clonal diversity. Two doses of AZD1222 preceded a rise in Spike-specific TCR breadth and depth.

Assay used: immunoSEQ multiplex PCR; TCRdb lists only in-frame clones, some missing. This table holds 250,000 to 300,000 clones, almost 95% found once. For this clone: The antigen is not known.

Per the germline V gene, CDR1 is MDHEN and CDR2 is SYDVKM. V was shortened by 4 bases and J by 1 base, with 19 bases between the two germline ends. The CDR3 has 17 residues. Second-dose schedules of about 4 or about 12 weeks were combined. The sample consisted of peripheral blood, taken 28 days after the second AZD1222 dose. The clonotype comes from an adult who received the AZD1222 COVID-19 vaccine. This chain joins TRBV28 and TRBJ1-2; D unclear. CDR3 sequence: CASSSLRRRVDNYGYTF. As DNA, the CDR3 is TGTGCCAGCAGTTCTCTACGTAGAAGGGTGGATAACTATGGCTACACCTTC.